One sample yielded the 8 T cell receptor beta chains listed below, sequenced in a study of T and B cells in COVID-19 patients. TRB was amplified from approximately 250-500 ng of blood genomic DNA. BIOMED2 TRB-A/B primer pools were used in multiplex TRB PCR. TCRdb re-called the multiplex PCR reads with MiXCR, one entry per CDR3 protein. The repertoire consists of roughly 13,000 distinct CDR3 sequences, with approximately 28% occurring once and the leading ten covering around 6.8%. The sequenced sample consisted of blood. The receptors derive from a human donor who had recovered from COVID-19.

The chain links TRBV6-1 to TRBJ2-7; either TRBD1 or TRBD2 may supply D (5 bases each). The germline V gene encodes CDR1 MNHNS and CDR2 SASEGT. Trimming pared 4 bases from V and 5 bases from J, leaving 15 bases between. The CDR3 covers 14 residues. Here the CDR3 DNA reads TGTGCCAGCAGTGTGACCGGGACCATCGACGAGCAGTACTTC. Residues: CASSVTGTIDEQYF.

This chain links TRBV18 with TRBJ1-1; possible D gene TRBD1, 6 bases. The germline CDR1 and CDR2 sequences are KGHSH and LQKENI. There are 15 residues in the CDR3. The V and J ends lost 6 bases and 1 base respectively, with 15 bases between them. The CDR3 loop reads CASSHLGARNTEAFF. The CDR3 DNA reads as TGTGCCAGCTCCCACCTGGGGGCGAGGAACACTGAAGCTTTCTTT. The variable domain in full, completed from reference TRBV18 and TRBJ1-1, reads NAGVMQNPRHLVRRRGQEARLRCSPMKGHSHVYWYRQLPEEGLKFMVYLQKENIIDESGMPKERFSAEFPKEGPSILRIQQVVRGDSAAYFCASSHLGARNTEAFFGQGTRLTVV.

This clonotype ranks as medium-sized. The chain links TRBV27 to TRBJ2-3, with 13 positions matching TRBD2. V dropped 7 bases and J dropped 6; count of bases not matched to a gene: 16. The germline gives CDR1 MNHEY, CDR2 SMNVEV (reference sequence). This CDR3 is built from 18 residues. The CDR3 protein is CASTGGALAGGERDTQYF. The CDR3 DNA sequence: TGTGCCAGCACCGGAGGGGCACTAGCGGGAGGGGAGAGGGATACGCAGTATTTT.

At least ten counts were recorded for this clonotype. The chain couples TRBV6-1 to TRBJ1-5; possibly TRBD1 for D (6 bases). Germline V lookup: CDR1 MNHNS, CDR2 SASEGT. The CDR3 sequence is 12 residues long. The V end was cut by 5 bases, the J end by 7 bases, with 9 bases between. CDR3 sequence (DNA): TGTGCCAGCAGTAGGGGGGAGCAGCCCCAGCATTTT. This translates into CASSRGEQPQHF.

The chain uses TRBV27 and TRBJ2-7, with 8 bases identical to TRBD1. The germline V gene encodes CDR1 MNHEY and CDR2 SMNVEV (reference sequence). The CDR3 runs to 15 residues. The V and J ends lost 6 bases and 6 bases, in that order; junction bases with no gene match: 13. The CDR3 is CASSYPPGQAAEQYF. The CDR3 DNA reads as TGTGCCAGCAGCTACCCCCCGGGACAGGCGGCCGAGCAGTACTTC.

The chain couples TRBV11-2 to TRBJ2-5, with a possible D match to TRBD2 (5 bases). The CDR3 totals 15 residues. Germline assignment: CDR1 SGHAT and CDR2 FQNNGV. With 4 bases removed from V and 2 bases from J, the gap between germline ends came to 14 bases. CDR3 bases: TGTGCCAGCAGCTCGAATCGTCCGGGGCAAGAGACCCAGTACTTC. Protein: CASSSNRPGQETQYF.

This clonotype was seen more than once but under ten times. The J gene is TRBJ2-1, the V gene TRBV20-1; TRBD2 matches at 7 bases. The germline V gene encodes CDR1 DFQATT and CDR2 SNEGSKA (reference sequence). The CDR3 is made up of 12 amino acids. V was clipped by 6 bases and J by 7 bases; unmatched bases: 6. CDR3 DNA sequence: TGCAGTGCGGGGGGGAAGAGGAATGAGCAGTTCTTC. Protein: CSAGGKRNEQFF.

There are many counts of this clonotype. In DNA, the CDR3 is TGTGCCAGTAGCCCCTCTGGGGCGACTAATGAAAAACTGTTTTTT. Translating gives CASSPSGATNEKLFF. The V call is TRBV19, the J call TRBJ1-4; tentative D call: TRBD1 (5 bases). CDR1 is LNHDA and CDR2 is SQIVND in the germline V gene (reference sequence). Deletions cut 6 bases from V and 2 bases from J, with 13 bases between. The CDR3 sequence is 15 residues long. Combining the CDR3 with reference TRBV19 and TRBJ1-4 gives the whole variable domain DGGITQSPKYLFRKEGQNVTLSCEQNLNHDAMYWYRQDPGQGLRLIYYSQIVNDFQKGDIAEGYSVSREKKESFPLTVTSAQKNPTAFYLCASSPSGATNEKLFFGSGTQLSVL.